A selection of T cell receptor beta chains follows, all from one sample in a study of blood T cells in healthy people across ages. TCRdb reprocessed the 5' RACE reads with MiXCR, giving one entry per CDR3 protein. In the table there are 1.5 million to 2 million distinct CDR3 sequences, 40% to 55% of which are singletons. The sample taken for sequencing was blood. The receptors here all came from a woman aged 40 to 50 in good health. CDR3s include the opening cysteine and the closing phenylalanine or tryptophan. The D gene is left open where the match is weak. For some rows the clone size is stated as once, few or many, or as a class when expanded; others skip it.

j_gene: TRBJ2-7; abundance: NA; v_gene: TRBV6-6; d_gene: NA; CDR3aa: CASSYRQAYEQYF; CDR3nt: TGTGCCAGCAGTTACCGACAGGCCTACGAGCAGTACTTC
j_gene: TRBJ1-2; abundance: few; v_gene: TRBV6-6; d_gene: NA; CDR3aa: CASRTGTYYGYTF; CDR3nt: TGTGCCAGCAGAACCGGGACGTACTATGGCTACACCTTC
j_gene: TRBJ2-3; abundance: NA; v_gene: TRBV6-1; d_gene: NA; CDR3aa: CASSELQSTDTQYF; CDR3nt: TGTGCCAGCAGTGAATTGCAGAGCACAGATACGCAGTATTTT
j_gene: TRBJ1-2; abundance: few; v_gene: TRBV3-1; d_gene: NA; CDR3aa: CASSQESAYGYTF; CDR3nt: TGTGCCAGCAGCCAAGAAAGTGCCTATGGCTACACCTTC
j_gene: TRBJ1-2; abundance: NA; v_gene: TRBV6-5; d_gene: NA; CDR3aa: CASSRDNVHGYTF; CDR3nt: TGTGCCAGCAGCCGGGACAATGTACATGGCTACACCTTC
j_gene: TRBJ2-7; abundance: few; v_gene: TRBV6-5; d_gene: NA; CDR3aa: CASSLRQAPSYEQYF; CDR3nt: TGTGCCAGCAGCCTCCGGCAGGCCCCTTCCTACGAGCAGTACTTC
j_gene: TRBJ2-5; abundance: NA; v_gene: TRBV7-2; d_gene: TRBD2; CDR3aa: CASSPGGAGGLKTQYF; CDR3nt: TGTGCCAGCAGCCCCGGTGGAGCGGGGGGGCTTAAGACCCAGTACTTC
j_gene: TRBJ1-2; abundance: NA; v_gene: TRBV6-5; d_gene: NA; CDR3aa: CASRQGTAHGYTF; CDR3nt: TGTGCCAGCAGACAAGGGACGGCCCATGGCTACACCTTC
j_gene: TRBJ2-7; abundance: few; v_gene: TRBV20-1; d_gene: NA; CDR3aa: CSAGTVRGSSYEQYF; CDR3nt: TGCAGTGCGGGGACCGTCAGAGGGTCCTCCTACGAGCAGTACTTC
j_gene: TRBJ1-4; abundance: NA; v_gene: TRBV27; d_gene: NA; CDR3aa: CASSSSGPGRNEKLFF; CDR3nt: TGTGCCAGCAGTTCGTCTGGACCGGGGCGTAATGAAAAACTGTTTTTT
j_gene: TRBJ1-2; abundance: few; v_gene: TRBV6-1; d_gene: TRBD1; CDR3aa: CASSGTGADYGYTF; CDR3nt: TGTGCCAGCAGTGGGACAGGGGCGGACTATGGCTACACCTTC
j_gene: TRBJ2-3; abundance: NA; v_gene: TRBV9; d_gene: NA; CDR3aa: CASSVVAASTDTQYF; CDR3nt: TGTGCCAGCAGCGTAGTTGCGGCTAGCACAGATACGCAGTATTTT
j_gene: TRBJ2-3; abundance: many; v_gene: TRBV7-2; d_gene: NA; CDR3aa: CASSFLGTDTQYF; CDR3nt: TGTGCCAGCAGCTTCTTGGGGACAGATACGCAGTATTTT
j_gene: TRBJ1-4; abundance: NA; v_gene: TRBV6-1; d_gene: NA; CDR3aa: CASSAQDGATNEKLFF; CDR3nt: TGTGCCAGCAGTGCCCAAGACGGTGCAACTAATGAAAAACTGTTTTTT
j_gene: TRBJ1-2; abundance: NA; v_gene: TRBV29-1; d_gene: NA; CDR3aa: CSAHRNYGYTF; CDR3nt: TGCAGCGCACACCGGAACTATGGCTACACCTTC
j_gene: TRBJ2-5; abundance: NA; v_gene: TRBV2; d_gene: TRBD1; CDR3aa: CASSVTGAQYF; CDR3nt: TGTGCCAGCAGTGTAACAGGGGCCCAGTACTTC
j_gene: TRBJ2-1; abundance: NA; v_gene: TRBV7-2; d_gene: TRBD1; CDR3aa: CASSFGTGATNEQFF; CDR3nt: TGTGCCAGCAGCTTCGGGACAGGGGCTACGAATGAGCAGTTCTTC
j_gene: TRBJ1-4; abundance: NA; v_gene: TRBV7-9; d_gene: NA; CDR3aa: CASSLAGEIRLFF; CDR3nt: TGTGCCAGCAGCTTAGCCGGGGAGATCAGACTGTTTTTT
j_gene: TRBJ1-1; abundance: once; v_gene: TRBV7-2; d_gene: NA; CDR3aa: CASSCTENTEAFF; CDR3nt: TGTGCCAGCAGTTGTACAGAGAACACTGAAGCTTTCTTT
j_gene: TRBJ2-3; abundance: NA; v_gene: TRBV7-2; d_gene: TRBD2; CDR3aa: CASSTIAGGTTDTQYF; CDR3nt: TGTGCCAGCAGCACAATAGCGGGGGGCACCACAGATACGCAGTATTTT
j_gene: TRBJ2-5; abundance: NA; v_gene: TRBV18; d_gene: TRBD2; CDR3aa: CASRPSGGVETQYF; CDR3nt: TGTGCCAGCCGCCCTAGCGGGGGCGTAGAGACCCAGTACTTC
j_gene: TRBJ2-3; abundance: few; v_gene: TRBV20-1; d_gene: TRBD2; CDR3aa: CSATTSASSTDTQYF; CDR3nt: TGCAGTGCAACTACTAGCGCTTCTAGCACAGATACGCAGTATTTT
j_gene: TRBJ2-7; abundance: NA; v_gene: TRBV7-3; d_gene: NA; CDR3aa: CASSPRAIYEQYF; CDR3nt: TGTGCCAGCAGCCCCCGGGCTATCTACGAGCAGTACTTC
j_gene: TRBJ1-2; abundance: NA; v_gene: TRBV6-4; d_gene: NA; CDR3aa: CASTGGVGYTF; CDR3nt: TGTGCCAGCACCGGGGGGGTTGGCTACACCTTC
j_gene: TRBJ2-2; abundance: NA; v_gene: TRBV21-1; d_gene: NA; CDR3aa: CASLAPTEQRNTGELFF; CDR3nt: TGTGCCAGCCTTGCTCCGACAGAACAGAGGAACACCGGGGAGCTGTTTTTT
j_gene: TRBJ2-5; abundance: NA; v_gene: TRBV6-1; d_gene: NA; CDR3aa: CASSESGWHMGRETQYF; CDR3nt: TGTGCCAGCAGTGAATCAGGGTGGCATATGGGCAGGGAGACCCAGTACTTC
j_gene: TRBJ2-5; abundance: NA; v_gene: TRBV10-3; d_gene: TRBD2; CDR3aa: CAISGYTPGLAGGIQETQYF; CDR3nt: TGTGCCATCAGTGGCTATACACCGGGACTAGCGGGGGGTATCCAAGAGACCCAGTACTTC
j_gene: TRBJ1-2; abundance: NA; v_gene: TRBV7-2; d_gene: NA; CDR3aa: CASSTPEPSYGYTF; CDR3nt: TGTGCCAGCAGCACTCCGGAGCCGTCATATGGCTACACCTTC
j_gene: TRBJ2-5; abundance: NA; v_gene: TRBV20-1; d_gene: NA; CDR3aa: CSARDPRWGGAWETQYF; CDR3nt: TGCAGTGCTAGAGACCCCCGGTGGGGGGGGGCATGGGAGACCCAGTACTTC
j_gene: TRBJ2-5; abundance: NA; v_gene: TRBV5-1; d_gene: NA; CDR3aa: CASSLRQDGETQYF; CDR3nt: TGCGCCAGCAGCTTGCGACAGGACGGGGAGACCCAGTACTTC
j_gene: TRBJ2-1; abundance: NA; v_gene: TRBV6-5; d_gene: TRBD2; CDR3aa: CASSYSSGGLAGNEQFF; CDR3nt: TGTGCCAGCAGTTACTCTTCCGGGGGACTAGCGGGGAATGAGCAGTTCTTC
j_gene: TRBJ1-1; abundance: NA; v_gene: TRBV10-3; d_gene: TRBD1; CDR3aa: CAISQRTGATEAFF; CDR3nt: TGTGCCATCAGTCAAAGGACAGGGGCCACTGAAGCTTTCTTT
j_gene: TRBJ2-6; abundance: NA; v_gene: TRBV7-9; d_gene: NA; CDR3aa: CASAQDGGFWSGANVLTF; CDR3nt: TGTGCCAGCGCCCAGGATGGGGGATTCTGGTCTGGGGCCAACGTCCTGACTTTC
j_gene: TRBJ1-6; abundance: once; v_gene: TRBV7-9; d_gene: NA; CDR3aa: CASSFGGENSPLHF; CDR3nt: TGTGCCAGCAGCTTTGGAGGGGAGAATTCACCCCTCCACTTT
j_gene: TRBJ1-1; abundance: NA; v_gene: TRBV5-1; d_gene: TRBD1; CDR3aa: CASSPGTGGTEAFF; CDR3nt: TGCGCCAGCAGCCCCGGGACAGGGGGCACTGAAGCTTTCTTT
j_gene: TRBJ2-7; abundance: NA; v_gene: TRBV4-2; d_gene: NA; CDR3aa: CASSQELARYEQYF; CDR3nt: TGTGCCAGCAGCCAAGAGCTAGCAAGGTACGAGCAGTACTTC
j_gene: TRBJ1-4; abundance: NA; v_gene: TRBV28; d_gene: TRBD1; CDR3aa: CASSPRQGRSTNEKLFF; CDR3nt: TGTGCCAGCAGTCCTCGACAGGGGAGGAGTACTAATGAAAAACTGTTTTTT
j_gene: TRBJ1-2; abundance: few; v_gene: TRBV29-1; d_gene: NA; CDR3aa: CSVRGSTSYGYTF; CDR3nt: TGCAGCGTAAGGGGCAGCACCTCCTATGGCTACACCTTC
j_gene: TRBJ2-7; abundance: NA; v_gene: TRBV24-1; d_gene: NA; CDR3aa: CATSDGQLQYF; CDR3nt: TGTGCCACCAGTGACGGACAGTTGCAGTACTTC
j_gene: TRBJ1-2; abundance: NA; v_gene: TRBV27; d_gene: NA; CDR3aa: CASRSTGVNYGYTF; CDR3nt: TGTGCCAGCAGGTCGACAGGTGTTAACTATGGCTACACCTTC
j_gene: TRBJ1-2; abundance: NA; v_gene: TRBV4-1; d_gene: NA; CDR3aa: CASSQGLATANYGYTF; CDR3nt: TGCGCCAGCAGCCAGGGACTCGCGACGGCTAACTATGGCTACACCTTC
j_gene: TRBJ2-1; abundance: few; v_gene: TRBV29-1; d_gene: TRBD2; CDR3aa: CSVEAGAGNEQFF; CDR3nt: TGCAGCGTTGAAGCTGGAGCGGGGAATGAGCAGTTCTTC
j_gene: TRBJ2-5; abundance: NA; v_gene: TRBV6-1; d_gene: NA; CDR3aa: CASTEGVVGPETQYF; CDR3nt: TGTGCCAGCACCGAGGGGGTAGTTGGACCAGAGACCCAGTACTTC
j_gene: TRBJ2-7; abundance: few; v_gene: TRBV11-2; d_gene: TRBD1; CDR3aa: CASSTGTEYEQYF; CDR3nt: TGTGCCAGCAGCACAGGGACAGAATACGAGCAGTACTTC
j_gene: TRBJ1-2; abundance: NA; v_gene: TRBV9; d_gene: NA; CDR3aa: CASSVDRSSNYGYTF; CDR3nt: TGTGCCAGCAGCGTAGATAGGTCTTCTAACTATGGCTACACCTTC
j_gene: TRBJ2-6; abundance: NA; v_gene: TRBV24-1; d_gene: NA; CDR3aa: CATSDVSAGGANVLTF; CDR3nt: TGTGCCACCAGTGACGTCTCTGCGGGGGGGGCCAACGTCCTGACTTTC
j_gene: TRBJ2-5; abundance: NA; v_gene: TRBV5-1; d_gene: TRBD1; CDR3aa: CASSSPRGQGETQYF; CDR3nt: TGCGCCAGCAGCTCACCCAGGGGGCAGGGAGAGACCCAGTACTTC
j_gene: TRBJ2-5; abundance: NA; v_gene: TRBV20-1; d_gene: TRBD1; CDR3aa: CSARPYTGDRQETQYF; CDR3nt: TGCAGTGCTAGACCCTACACAGGGGACCGACAAGAGACCCAGTACTTC
j_gene: TRBJ2-4; abundance: NA; v_gene: TRBV4-1; d_gene: TRBD1; CDR3aa: CASSQPDRGGTKNIQYF; CDR3nt: TGCGCCAGCAGCCAACCGGACAGGGGGGGGACCAAAAACATTCAGTACTTC
j_gene: TRBJ2-5; abundance: NA; v_gene: TRBV7-2; d_gene: TRBD1; CDR3aa: CASSSWTGGHQETQYF; CDR3nt: TGTGCCAGCAGCTCTTGGACAGGGGGGCACCAGGAGACCCAGTACTTC